This T cell receptor beta chain was sequenced for a study of shared clonotypes between healthy human individuals. Only in-frame clones appear in the TCRdb table, and some are missing; sequencing was by immunoSEQ multiplex PCR. The sample lists 850,000 to 1,100,000 clones, roughly 80% occurring once. Findings and limits, study-wide: The sampled material consisted only of blood, and tissue repertoires are likely to differ. Few donors limited the genetic and exposure-history diversity represented. Generation probability values for non-shared clonotypes were lower than those for clonotypes shared by all four donors. In general, naive subsets displayed greater estimated richness than memory subsets did.

V was trimmed by 2 bases and J by 5 bases, leaving 9 bases between them. CDR3 length equals 14 residues. In germline, CDR1 is MDHEN, CDR2 SYDVKM. This clone was found once. Antigen specificity is unknown. Other DNA sequences in this specimen translate into the identical CDR3. The sample taken for sequencing was memory CD4+ T cells from PBMCs. Documented subset: CD45RA-negative fraction. The rearrangement joins TRBV28 to TRBJ2-2; TRBD1 or TRBD2 may be the D gene (5 bases each). The origin of this receptor is a man between 18 and 35 years old in good health. Some clones in this sample may be carry-over from other donors' samples. CDR3 loop: CASSLGGVTGELFF. In nucleotides, the CDR3 is TGTGCCAGCAGTTTAGGGGGAGTTACCGGGGAGCTGTTTTTT.